Shown below are 20 T cell receptor beta chains from a single sample sequenced in a study of T-cell reconstitution after alpha-beta-depleted transplantation in children. A TCRbeta library incorporating unique molecular identifiers was prepared. TCRdb processed the PCR reads anew with MiXCR; each CDR3 protein has one entry. The profile shows roughly 790,000 distinct CDR3 sequences, about 15% of them singletons. Specimen: PBMCs, mostly from graft donor cells, collected 360 days after TCRalphabeta/CD19-depleted stem cell transplant. Receptor source: a male patient younger than 18 who had a stem cell transplant for acute lymphoblastic leukemia, so the T cells may come from the graft donor.

In its sample, this clonotype was seen a few times. This chain links TRBV27 with TRBJ2-7; maybe TRBD2 (6 bases). Germline V gene data show CDR1 as MNHEY and CDR2 as SMNVEV (reference sequence). The CDR3 length is 14 residues. The V and J ends lost 4 bases and 2 bases respectively, with 12 bases between them. The CDR3 reads CASSWEARAYEQYF. CDR3 nucleotides: TGTGCCAGCAGTTGGGAGGCCAGGGCCTACGAGCAGTACTTC.

This clonotype came up a few times. The genes are TRBV20-1 and TRBJ2-7; either TRBD1 or TRBD2 may fit D (5 bases each). V was shortened by 8 bases and J by 3 bases, with 14 bases between the two germline ends. The CDR3 is 12 amino acids. Germline lookup yields CDR1 DFQATT and CDR2 SNEGSKA (reference sequence). The CDR3 loop is CSSRGQGYEQYF. The CDR3 nucleotides read TGCAGTTCAAGAGGGCAGGGCTACGAGCAGTACTTC.

Worth noting for this clonotype: A read error may be the cause here, since a much bigger clone is one base away. The CDR3 end shows no conserved phenylalanine or tryptophan, and so a read error is likely. The CDR3 is CSAEQGFTEAFL. In nucleotides, the CDR3 is TGCAGCGCAGAACAGGGTTTCACTGAAGCTTTCCTT. This chain links TRBV29-1 with TRBJ1-1; TRBD1 might be the D (6 bases). The CDR3 loop spans 12 amino acids. V lost 7 bases, J lost 4 bases, and 13 bases lay in between. CDR1 SQVTM and CDR2 ANQGSEA come from the germline V gene.

The table lists this clonotype with a few counts. V is TRBV4-1 and J is TRBJ2-1; TRBD2 matches 7 bases. Germline V gene sequence: CDR1 MGHRA, CDR2 YSYEKL. The CDR3 has 16 amino acids. Trimming cost V 2 bases and J 14 bases; bases outside gene matches: 18. CDR3 coding DNA: TGCGCCAGCAGCCAAATCGTGGTTCCTCTAGCGGCAAGTGAGTTCTTC. Translation: CASSQIVVPLAASEFF.

In this sample, this clonotype turned up many times. V and J are TRBV20-1 and TRBJ2-3, with D possibly being TRBD1 (6 bases). V was cut by 1 base and J by 2 bases, with 13 bases left in between. The CDR3 runs to 15 residues. In germline, CDR1 is DFQATT, CDR2 SNEGSKA (reference sequence). Here the CDR3 DNA reads TGCAGTGCTAGAGCCCCGGGACATAACACAGATACGCAGTATTTT. It yields the protein CSARAPGHNTDTQYF.

CDR3 sequence: CSAREMWGGELFF. The CDR3 DNA reads TGCAGTGCTAGAGAGATGTGGGGTGGGGAGCTGTTTTTT. This chain links TRBV20-1 with TRBJ2-2, with D uncertain. CDR3 length: 13 residues. V gave up 0 bases and J gave up 8 bases, with 10 bases separating them. CDR1 is DFQATT and CDR2 is SNEGSKA in the germline V gene (reference sequence).

J is TRBJ1-2 and V is TRBV7-3, with D uncertain. Trimming stripped 6 bases from V and 7 bases from J, with 15 bases between. The CDR3 covers 13 residues. Germline V gene data show CDR1 as SGHTA and CDR2 as FQGTGA. The CDR3 coding sequence is TGTGCCAGCAGTCCGTCGATTATTGGTGGCTACACCTTC. Its translation: CASSPSIIGGYTF.

This clonotype was picked up many times. V is TRBV7-9 and J is TRBJ2-1; D remains ambiguous. This CDR3 is built from 17 residues. Trimming cost V 4 bases and J 3 bases, with 19 bases left between them. CDR1 and CDR2 (germline): SEHNR, FQNEAQ (reference sequence). The CDR3 loop reads CASSSPTVLLLYNEQFF. Written as DNA, the CDR3 is TGTGCCAGCAGCTCGCCAACTGTACTCCTCCTCTACAATGAGCAGTTCTTC.

This clonotype has more than one count but fewer than ten. The chain has TRBV12-3 or TRBV12-4 and TRBJ2-7; perhaps TRBD2 as D (5 bases). The length of the CDR3 is 16 residues. Trimming left V 5 bases short and J 0 bases short, with 17 bases between. The chain's CDR3 is CASSRSGRAVSYEQYF. The CDR3 nucleotides read TGTGCCAGCAGTAGATCCGGGCGGGCAGTCTCCTACGAGCAGTACTTC.

This clonotype was found a few times. V is TRBV20-1 and J is TRBJ2-7; tentative D call: TRBD1 (5 bases). Germline loops: CDR1 DFQATT, CDR2 SNEGSKA (reference sequence). The V and J ends lost 3 bases and 5 bases respectively, with 14 bases between them. This CDR3 has 13 residues. CDR3 amino acids: CSASRGRSNEQYF. The CDR3, as DNA: TGCAGTGCTAGTAGGGGTCGGAGTAACGAGCAGTACTTC.

This clonotype was seen a few times. J is TRBJ2-3 and V is TRBV19; 11 positions match TRBD2. V shed 5 bases, J shed 2 bases, and the junction held 3 bases outside the gene matches. The CDR3 runs to 15 residues. CDR1 is LNHDA and CDR2 is SQIVND in the germline V gene (reference sequence). The CDR3 DNA follows: TGTGCCAGTAGTTGGACTAGCGGGCCCACAGATACGCAGTATTTT. Translated: CASSWTSGPTDTQYF.

The CDR3 here is CASSSPQGMAYNEQFF. The CDR3 nucleotides read TGTGCCAGCAGCTCTCCACAGGGAATGGCTTACAATGAGCAGTTCTTC. V and J are TRBV11-1 and TRBJ2-1, with D possibly TRBD1 on 6 matching bases. The length of the CDR3 is 16 residues. V gave up 4 bases and J gave up 4 bases, with 17 bases separating them. Germline values: CDR1 SGHAT, CDR2 FQDESV (reference sequence).

This clonotype was detected a few times. The rearrangement uses TRBV11-2 and TRBJ2-2, with 14 bases that match TRBD2. The CDR3 has 18 amino acids. CDR1 and CDR2 from the germline V gene are SGHAT and FQNNGV. The junction had 8 bases not matched to a gene; V was cut back by 6 bases and J by 2 bases. The CDR3, as DNA: TGTGCCAGCAGTTTGAAGGGACTAGCGGGAGCTAACACCGGGGAGCTGTTTTTT. Protein sequence: CASSLKGLAGANTGELFF. Drawing the rest from reference TRBV11-2 and TRBJ2-2, the complete variable domain is EAGVAQSPRYKIIEKRQSVAFWCNPISGHATLYWYQQILGQGPKLLIQFQNNGVVDDSQLPKDRFSAERLKGVDSTLKIQPAKLEDSAVYLCASSLKGLAGANTGELFFGEGSRLTVL.

This chain joins TRBV24-1 and TRBJ2-3; 7 nucleotides match TRBD1. J was trimmed by 5 bases and V by 0 bases; bases with no gene match: 4. CDR3 length: 15 residues. Germline CDR1 reads KGHDR; CDR2 reads SFDVKD. CDR3 protein: CATSDLRGGEDTQYF. The CDR3 region has the DNA TGTGCCACCAGTGATTTGAGAGGGGGCGAAGATACGCAGTATTTT.

The chain joins TRBV6-2 or TRBV6-3 to TRBJ1-2, with D hard to call. This CDR3 spans 13 amino acids. The V gene's germline CDR1 is MNHEY and CDR2 SVGEGT. Deletions cut 0 bases from V and 2 bases from J, with 4 bases between. DNA of the CDR3: TGTGCCAGCAGTTACTCAACAAACTATGGCTACACCTTC. Amino acids: CASSYSTNYGYTF.

The chain couples TRBV9 to TRBJ2-7, with D possibly being TRBD2 (6 bases). The CDR3 covers 15 residues. Germline loops: CDR1 SGDLS, CDR2 YYNGEE. Trimming shortened V by 0 bases and J by 3 bases, and 13 bases separated the two germline ends. The CDR3 protein is CASSVGASVNYEQYF. DNA of the CDR3: TGTGCCAGCAGCGTAGGGGCTAGCGTCAACTACGAGCAGTACTTC.

The chain couples TRBV20-1 to TRBJ1-1; D not resolved. Germline CDR1 and CDR2: DFQATT and SNEGSKA (reference sequence). The CDR3 has 12 amino acids. The V end lost 3 bases, the J end lost 1 base, and 6 bases lay between the germline ends. The CDR3 sequence is CSASPRNTEAFF. Written as DNA, the CDR3 is TGCAGTGCTAGTCCACGGAACACTGAAGCTTTCTTT.

The rearrangement links TRBV20-1 to TRBJ2-1; no clear D gene. The length of the CDR3 is 19 residues. The germline V gene encodes CDR1 DFQATT and CDR2 SNEGSKA (reference sequence). The V end lost 0 bases, the J end lost 2 bases, and 23 bases lay between the germline ends. The CDR3 DNA reads TGCAGTGCTAGAGATTTTTCTGCAAAGGGCCTCGGGCCCTACAATGAGCAGTTCTTC. It translates to CSARDFSAKGLGPYNEQFF.

This clonotype occurred many times. The chain links TRBV7-2 to TRBJ2-2, with D possibly TRBD1 on 5 matching bases. V lost 3 bases to trimming and J lost 1 base, with 6 bases between them. Germline assignment: CDR1 SGHTA and CDR2 FQGNSA. This CDR3 contains 14 residues. The CDR3 is CASSFGQNTGELFF. The CDR3 region has the DNA TGTGCCAGCAGCTTCGGACAGAACACCGGGGAGCTGTTTTTT.

In regard to this clonotype: Sequence at one end of the junction differs from germline and may be a read error. The chain carries TRBV7-9 and TRBJ2-6; D possibly corresponds to TRBD1 (6 bases). CDR1 is SEHNR, CDR2 FQNEAQ, per germline (reference sequence). The CDR3 has 13 amino acids. CDR3 in amino acids: CASSPPWDIPPAF. CDR3 nucleotide sequence: TGTGCCAGCAGCCCCCCTTGGGACATCCCTCCGGCTTTC.